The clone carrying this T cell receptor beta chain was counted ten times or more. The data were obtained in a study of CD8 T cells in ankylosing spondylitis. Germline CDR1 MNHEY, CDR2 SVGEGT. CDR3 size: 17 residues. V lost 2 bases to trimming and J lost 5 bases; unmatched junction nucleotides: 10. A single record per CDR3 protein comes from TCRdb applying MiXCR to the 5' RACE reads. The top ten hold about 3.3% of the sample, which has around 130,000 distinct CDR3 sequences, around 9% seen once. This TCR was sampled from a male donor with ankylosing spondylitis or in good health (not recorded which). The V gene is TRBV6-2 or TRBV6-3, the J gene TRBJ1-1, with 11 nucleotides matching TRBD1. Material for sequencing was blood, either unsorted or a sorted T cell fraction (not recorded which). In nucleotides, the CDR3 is TGTGCCAGCAGTTACCGGGACAGGGGGACCACGCGGACTGAAGCTTTCTTT. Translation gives CASSYRDRGTTRTEAFF.